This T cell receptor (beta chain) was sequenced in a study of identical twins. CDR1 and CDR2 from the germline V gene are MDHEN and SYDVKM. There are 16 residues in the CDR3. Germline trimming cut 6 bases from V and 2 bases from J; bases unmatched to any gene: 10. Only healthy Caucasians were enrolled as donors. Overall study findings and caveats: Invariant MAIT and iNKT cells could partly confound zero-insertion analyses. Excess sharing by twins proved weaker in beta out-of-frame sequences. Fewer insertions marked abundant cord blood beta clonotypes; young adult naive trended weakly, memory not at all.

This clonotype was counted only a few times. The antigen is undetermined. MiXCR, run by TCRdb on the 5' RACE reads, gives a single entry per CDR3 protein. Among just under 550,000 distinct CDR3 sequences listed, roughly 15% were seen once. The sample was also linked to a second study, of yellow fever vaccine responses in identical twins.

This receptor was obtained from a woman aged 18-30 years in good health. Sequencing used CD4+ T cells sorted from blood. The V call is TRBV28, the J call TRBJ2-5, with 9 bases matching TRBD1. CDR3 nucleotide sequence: TGTGCCAGCAGCTCGTCCGGGACAGGGCCTCAAGAGACCCAGTACTTC. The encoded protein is CASSSSGTGPQETQYF.